One and the same sample provided the 8 T cell receptor beta chains below, sequenced in a study of early stage breast cancer tumors. Generated by immunoSEQ multiplex PCR, the TCRdb table keeps only in-frame clones and is missing some. The sample lists 20,000 to 30,000 clones, less than 75% occurring once. Sequenced material: breast tumor tissue. The receptors come from a person aged 55 to 70 with breast cancer.

This clone has only a few counts. The rearrangement joins TRBV27 to TRBJ2-7; 7 bases are shared with TRBD1. The V gene end was trimmed by 3 bases and the J gene end by 0 bases; junction bases not matched to a gene: 2. CDR3 size: 14 residues. The V gene's germline CDR1 is MNHEY and CDR2 SMNVEV (reference sequence). CDR3 nucleotides: TGTGCCAGCAGTTTCAGGGGGTACTCCTACGAGCAGTACTTC. Its protein is CASSFRGYSYEQYF.

This clone was picked up a small number of times. This rearrangement joins TRBV16 to TRBJ1-2; no firm D call. The CDR3 is 14 residues long. V shed 5 bases and J shed 5 bases, with 15 bases lying between them. Germline CDR1 reads KGHSY; CDR2 reads FQNENV. The DNA for the CDR3 is TGTGCCAGCAGCTCAGAGCGTGGTGGGTATGGCTACACCTTC. It specifies CASSSERGGYGYTF.

The chain has TRBV19 and TRBJ2-6; maybe TRBD2 (6 bases). Germline V gene sequence: CDR1 LNHDA, CDR2 SQIVND (reference sequence). This CDR3 has 17 residues. V lost 10 bases, J lost 1 base, and 20 bases lay in between. The CDR3 DNA sequence: TGTGCCACCAATAAGGTCGGGGGAACGTCTGGGGCCAACGTCCTGACTTTC. This sequence encodes CATNKVGGTSGANVLTF.

The rearrangement links TRBV7-8 to TRBJ1-5; D is perhaps TRBD1 (5 bases). V was pared by 5 bases and J by 4 bases, with 18 bases between. The CDR3 runs to 16 residues. Germline V lookup: CDR1 SGHVS, CDR2 FQNEAQ. This chain's CDR3 is CASSPPGGGYNQPQHF. CDR3 bases: TGTGCCAGCAGCCCGCCCGGGGGGGGGTATAATCAGCCCCAGCATTTT.

The rearrangement uses TRBV7-2 and TRBJ1-2; D possibly corresponds to TRBD1 (6 bases). V was clipped by 8 bases and J by 6 bases, with 19 bases between them. The CDR3 extends over 14 amino acids. Germline CDR1 SGHTA, CDR2 FQGNSA. The CDR3 bases are TGTGCCAGCGCTAGGGACACTAATTCCCATGGCTACACCTTC. Residues: CASARDTNSHGYTF.

This chain links TRBV30 with TRBJ1-2; 9 nucleotides agree with TRBD1. CDR3 length: 15 amino acids. The germline V gene has CDR1 GTSNPN and CDR2 SVGIG (reference sequence). Trimming cost V 4 bases and J 4 bases; bases outside gene matches: 10. The CDR3 loop reads CAWTPGGTGLYGYTF. The CDR3 DNA is TGTGCCTGGACCCCCGGCGGGACAGGGCTCTATGGCTACACCTTC.

By frequency in the sample, this clone is medium-sized. The gene calls are TRBV19 and TRBJ2-7; D is perhaps TRBD1 (7 bases). V was cut by 3 bases and J by 2 bases, with 17 bases left in between. The CDR3 consists of 16 residues. The V gene's germline CDR1 is LNHDA and CDR2 SQIVND (reference sequence). CDR3 sequence (DNA): TGTGCCAGTAGTATCCAGGGGGGTGGCTTTACCTACGAGCAGTACTTC. Its translation is CASSIQGGGFTYEQYF. The full variable domain, in which reference TRBV19 and TRBJ2-7 provide the parts outside the CDR3, is DGGITQSPKYLFRKEGQNVTLSCEQNLNHDAMYWYRQDPGQGLRLIYYSQIVNDFQKGDIAEGYSVSREKKESFPLTVTSAQKNPTAFYLCASSIQGGGFTYEQYFGPGTRLTVT.

This clone was counted at least ten times. J is TRBJ1-1 and V is TRBV23-1; no definite D call. TRBV23-1 is annotated as an ORF whose role is uncertain. The V end lost 2 bases, the J end lost 1 base, and 8 bases lay between the germline ends. The CDR3 sequence is 14 residues long. The CDR3 region has the DNA TGCGCCAGCAGTCAACCGAGAACGAACACTGAAGCTTTCTTT. Translating it yields CASSQPRTNTEAFF.